The rows below give T cell receptor beta chains drawn from one sample of a study of neoadjuvant nivolumab and ipilimumab in lung cancer. Method: immunoSEQ multiplex PCR; TCRdb's copy keeps in-frame clones and lacks some. This table holds roughly 20,000 clones, around 86% found once. The sample was peripheral blood, taken before neoadjuvant nivolumab, alone or with ipilimumab. The receptor set was obtained from an adult with non-small cell lung cancer. Both conserved end residues are trimmed from each CDR3. Part of the rows lack a size; the others show once, few, many or a class for expanded clones.

j_gene	v_gene	abundance	CDR3aa
TRBJ2-7	TRBV5-1	-	ASRRLAGVYYEQY
TRBJ2-7	TRBV14	-	ASSLGLLYEQY
TRBJ2-1	TRBV7-3	-	ASSWSGSQYNEQF
TRBJ2-5	TRBV5-1	-	ASSSGAGVETQY
TRBJ2-2	TRBV7-8	-	ASSLAHTNTGELF
TRBJ2-7	TRBV7-9	-	ASSLVTSGRAYEQY
TRBJ2-5	TRBV6-5	once	ASSSRETQY
TRBJ1-2	TRBV5-6	-	ASSPVRTPGPGGYT
TRBJ1-1	TRBV6-5	-	ASNRDRVRGTEAF
TRBJ2-7	TRBV5-1	-	ASSLITGGLNEQY
TRBJ2-7	TRBV5-4	-	ASSFGDSLISYEQY
TRBJ2-7	TRBV29-1	few	SVEPSSAGAGEQY
TRBJ1-5	TRBV30	-	AWSVGGNQPQH
TRBJ1-1	TRBV6-6	-	ASRPINREEAF
TRBJ2-1	TRBV5-5	-	ASSYTGGSYNEQF
TRBJ2-7	TRBV28	-	ASSLTGKYEQY
TRBJ2-2	TRBV5-4	-	ASTLSNTGELF
TRBJ2-2	TRBV11-3	-	ASSYVSDTGELF
TRBJ2-1	TRBV4-3	once	ASSQDQATGPLTEQF
TRBJ2-5	TRBV29-1	-	SVRGGAGGETQY
TRBJ2-1	TRBV5-1	-	ASSPEGVLYNEQF
TRBJ1-5	TRBV19	-	ASKGELSNQPQH
TRBJ2-1	TRBV7-9	-	ASPRSVGYNEQF
TRBJ2-3	TRBV5-1	-	ASSVGQSTDTQY
TRBJ2-7	TRBV7-3	-	ASSLTAAGRDEQY
TRBJ2-2	TRBV30	-	AWGQAGIGTGELF
TRBJ2-1	TRBV4-3	-	ASSQESWSEQF
TRBJ2-4	TRBV7-2	-	ASSLNSIPTDIQY
TRBJ1-2	TRBV7-9	-	ASSLRPEHGYT
TRBJ1-5	TRBV28	-	ASSSPYRGNQPQH
TRBJ2-1	TRBV15	-	ATSDPETGLYNEQF
TRBJ1-4	TRBV5-4	-	ASSRGQGGEKLF
TRBJ1-1	TRBV5-1	-	ASSLEGEGEEAF
TRBJ1-1	TRBV6-5	-	ASSYARNTEAF
TRBJ2-7	TRBV6-5	-	ASSYSNSAGSEQY
TRBJ2-1	TRBV18	-	ASSPGQAGDLTNEQF
TRBJ2-7	TRBV5-5	once	ASSLAGEQY
TRBJ1-1	TRBV27	-	ASSLRGWAEINTEAF
TRBJ1-2	TRBV30	-	AWSKGGYT
TRBJ2-7	TRBV29-1	-	SVTGGLTYEQY
TRBJ2-1	TRBV25-1	once	ASSADLTANEQF
TRBJ1-2	TRBV7-2	-	ASSLVGGYT
TRBJ2-2	TRBV25-1	-	ASRTRGPLTGELF
TRBJ2-1	TRBV4-3	-	ASSQGYLTESSYNEQF